This paragraph covers one T cell receptor beta chain sequence. Its antigen remains unidentified. It has no much larger one-base neighbor in the sample; base qualities were not kept. The treatment or condition label for this specimen denotes: about 20 received Ad26.COV2.S at low or high dose, single or two shots; several received placebo; per-sample allocation not given. Repertoires of vaccine and placebo recipients were sequenced from samples collected on day 63 after the first injection. Between 29 July and 7 August 2020, Cohort 1b enrolled some 25 adults aged 18-55 years at one site in Boston, USA. Ad26.COV2.S was a replication-incompetent adenovirus type 26 vector expressing a prefusion-stabilized SARS-CoV-2 spike protein from the original Wuhan strain. TCRbeta CDR3 regions were sequenced with the immunoSEQ Assay. After extraction, genomic DNA underwent amplification by bias-controlled multiplex PCR, followed by high-throughput sequencing. Processing in the source paper ran as follows. To quantify the absolute abundance of every unique TCRbeta CDR3 region, sequences were collapsed and filtered. T cell fraction was estimated by normalizing TCRbeta template counts to usable DNA, with usable DNA measured through amplification of reference genes found in all nucleated cells. Repertoire TCRs were annotated as SARS-CoV-2-specific by exact matching of V gene, CDR3 amino acid sequence and J gene to a known reactive TCR set. The reference SARS-CoV-2 TCR set was obtained from MIRA and was filtered for enrichment in COVID-19-positive ImmuneCODE repertoires, whereby public or cross-reactive TCRs were removed. Based on the MIRA antigens, annotated TCRs were further analysed at the level of specific ORF or position within ORF. Depth was the summed frequency of annotated unique rearrangements, while breadth was defined as annotated unique rearrangements over total unique productive rearrangements. Two-sided Wilcoxon rank-sum tests were used to compare TCR breadth between groups. Sourced from immuneACCESS, this table was stored by TCRdb with only in-frame sequences that have V and J called. A share of the clones is absent; for the studies checked, an unresolved V gene accounts for under half, and the remainder has no known explanation. V and J calls and clone size are copied from that table; D and trimming were computed from the DNA. The sample profile shows about 680,000 clones; 89% of them were found once. Together, the top ten hold around 1.4% of the sample.

The data were obtained in a study of Ad26.COV2.S vaccination and SARS-CoV-2 variants (dated by TCRdb to about 2021). About the full investigation: Donors in the vaccine arm were drawn from COV1001, a multicentre, randomized, double-blind, placebo-controlled phase I-IIa trial testing Ad26.COV2.S in healthy adults. Trial participants were randomized into five groups of five: low-dose or high-dose Ad26.COV2.S given once or twice, or placebo on both occasions. TCRbeta repertoire sequencing served as the tool for gauging how specific and how broad the SARS-CoV-2-reactive T cell receptors were following Ad26.COV2.S vaccination. Throughout the experiments and outcome assessment, investigators stayed blinded to trial group allocation. A total of 32 samples were included in the TCR-sequenced set, comprising approximately 20 Ad26.COV2.S vaccine recipients, 5 placebo recipients and 8 SARS-CoV-2 convalescent individuals. Ad26.COV2.S was given intramuscularly at 5x10^10 or 1x10^11 viral particles, as a single shot or as two shots 56 days apart.

General conclusions and limits of the study: Higher spike-specific TCR breadth was observed in Ad26.COV2.S recipients than in placebo recipients (P = 0.0014). After vaccination, substantial breadth of spike-specific CD8+ and CD4+ T cell responses was reported. Vaccine and placebo recipients had similar non-spike TCR breadth, a finding consistent with the vaccine containing only spike. It was noted by the authors that total T cell responses may have been underestimated by the TCR breadth and depth analyses. Comparing responses between vaccine doses or regimens was not something the study was powered to do.

Taken from the germline V gene, the CDR1 and CDR2 loops are SGHDT and YYEEEE. At the junction V is shortened by 4 bases and J by 1 base, with 11 bases in between. Spanning cysteine to phenylalanine, the CDR3 consists of 14 amino acids. Of all the DNA, just the CDR3 is kept, 42 bases in frame from base 1. The TCR was taken from a person between 18 and 65 years old who received the Ad26.COV2.S COVID-19 vaccine or a placebo. The chain employs TRBV5-6 and TRBJ1-2, and possibly TRBD1, on 5 matching bases. The material was peripheral blood, obtained in a trial of Ad26.COV2.S vaccine versus placebo. This receptor has the CDR3 CASSTGVFNYGYTF. Here is the DNA: TGTGCCAGCAGCACGGGGGTTTTTAACTATGGCTACACCTTC. The CDR3 plus the reference TRBV5-6 and TRBJ1-2 genes for the other parts give the full variable domain: DAGVTQSPTHLIKTRGQQVTLRCSPKSGHDTVSWYQQALGQGPQFIFQYYEEEERQRGNFPDRFSGHQFPNYSSELNVNALLLGDSALYLCASSTGVFNYGYTFGSGTRLTVV.